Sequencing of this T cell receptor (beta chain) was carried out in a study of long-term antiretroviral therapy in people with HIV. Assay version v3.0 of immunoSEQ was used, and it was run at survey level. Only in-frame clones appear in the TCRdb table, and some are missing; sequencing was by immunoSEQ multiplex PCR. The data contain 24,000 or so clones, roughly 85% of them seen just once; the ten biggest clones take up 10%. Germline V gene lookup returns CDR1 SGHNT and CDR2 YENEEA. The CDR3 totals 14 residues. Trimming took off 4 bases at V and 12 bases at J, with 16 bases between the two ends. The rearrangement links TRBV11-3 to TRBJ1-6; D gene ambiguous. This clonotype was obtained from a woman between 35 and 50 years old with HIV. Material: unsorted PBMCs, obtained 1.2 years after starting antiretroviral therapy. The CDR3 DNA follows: TGTGCCAGCAGCTCGGAACAGCTATCGGGACCCCTCCACTTT. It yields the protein CASSSEQLSGPLHF.